This T cell receptor (beta chain) emerged from a study of CD8+CD57+ T cells in acquired aplastic anemia. The overall study: The mean DNA yield obtained from sorted CD4+ and CD8+ cells came to roughly 3.4 ug. Study findings and constraints: The number of CD8+ CDR3 sequences shared by patients and controls was under 35. The study found no significant CD8+ Simpson's diversity difference between patients and controls.

It was genomic DNA that served as the template for profiling TCR beta VDJ and CDR3. TCRdb re-called the reads through MiXCR, storing one row per CDR3 protein. Of 300,000 or so distinct CDR3 sequences listed, around 60% are singletons. This clonotype was seen more than once but under ten times. Antigen specificity is unknown. Per germline, CDR1 LGHNA and CDR2 YNFKEQ. V was clipped by 7 bases and J by 9 bases, with 13 bases between them. The CDR3 sequence is 12 residues long. The gene calls are TRBV4-2 and TRBJ2-1, with D possibly being TRBD1 (6 bases). Sequenced sample: sorted CD4+, CD8+, or CD8+CD57+ T cells (not recorded which) from PBMCs. The receptor's source is a human donor with severe aplastic anemia or a healthy control (not recorded which). As DNA, the CDR3 is TGTGCCAGCAAGGAAGGGGGTCTTGAGCAGTTCTTC. It codes for CASKEGGLEQFF.